This record concerns one TCR beta chain sequence. The antigen is undetermined. This sample was included in a study of T cells after posttransplantation cyclophosphamide. Study observations and caveats: Donor CD8+ memory clones often dominated recipient blood repertoires at later times. TRB clonality was highly associated with recipient CMV seropositivity and reactivation. Skin or GI-infiltrating T cells shared few TRB sequences with blood.

The repertoire was sequenced with immunoSEQ multiplex PCR; TCRdb's copy has only in-frame clones and lacks some. The sample comprises some 15,000 clones, about 82% of which are singletons, and about 3% rests with the top ten. The CDR3 runs 12 residues. The germline V and J ends were trimmed by 2 bases and 5 bases, with 3 bases remaining between them. Germline V gene lookup returns CDR1 SGHTA and CDR2 FQGNSA. Methotrexate plus calcineurin inhibitor accompanied controls' myeloablative marrow transplants; sampling was 1 year later. The chain couples TRBV7-2 to TRBJ1-4, with D uncertain. Sequenced here: PBMCs, sampled just under 450 days after allogeneic stem cell transplant with calcineurin inhibitor and methotrexate. The clonotype originates from a young adult male patient who received an allogeneic stem cell transplant from an unrelated donor, was CMV-positive, and had acute and chronic GVHD. Some T cells could come from the graft donor. As DNA, the CDR3 is TGTGCCAGCAGCTTACGGAATGAAAAACTGTTTTTT. It encodes CASSLRNEKLFF.